A selection of T cell receptor beta chains follows, all from one sample in a study of T cell repertoires in ileal Crohn's disease. TCRdb keeps only in-frame clones here, not all; method: immunoSEQ multiplex PCR. The data contain several thousand clones, 74% of them singletons. The specimen was ileal tissue. Every receptor here comes from an adult with Crohn's disease. The CDR3 runs from the conserved cysteine through the conserved F or W. D genes are given only for firm matches. Rows may omit the clone size; those that give it use once, few, many or a size class.

d_call	v_call	clone_size	j_call	cdr3_aa	cdr3_nt
-	TRBV7-9	-	TRBJ1-1	CASSRAGIGAFF	TGTGCCAGCAGCCGGGCGGGTATAGGAGCTTTCTTT
-	TRBV7-9	once	TRBJ1-1	CASSGQGQTEAFF	TGTGCCAGCAGCGGACAAGGGCAGACTGAAGCTTTCTTT
-	TRBV7-8	-	TRBJ2-2	CASSWCGRRDTGELFF	TGTGCCAGCAGCTGGTGTGGCAGGAGGGACACCGGGGAGCTGTTTTTT
TRBD1	TRBV19	-	TRBJ1-1	CASSWGRGRTEAFF	TGTGCCAGTTCCTGGGGCAGGGGGAGGACTGAAGCTTTCTTT
-	TRBV7-2	-	TRBJ2-3	CASSLERRISTDTQYF	TGTGCCAGCAGCCTGGAGAGACGCATTAGCACAGATACGCAGTATTTT
TRBD2	TRBV30	-	TRBJ2-1	CAWATSGGPGEQFF	TGTGCCTGGGCGACTAGCGGGGGGCCGGGTGAGCAGTTCTTC
TRBD2	TRBV18	-	TRBJ2-2	CASSPTSSGGFTGELFF	TGTGCCAGCTCACCAACCTCTAGCGGGGGTTTCACCGGGGAGCTGTTTTTT
-	TRBV12-5	-	TRBJ1-5	CASGLYRTVNQPQHF	TGTGCTAGTGGTTTGTATCGGACAGTCAATCAGCCCCAGCATTTT
-	TRBV29-1	-	TRBJ1-1	CSVEEGAAFF	TGCAGCGTCGAAGAGGGCGCGGCTTTCTTT
TRBD2	TRBV4-1	medium-sized	TRBJ2-1	CASSLASGGTKDEQFF	TGCGCCAGCAGCCTGGCTAGCGGGGGGACTAAGGATGAGCAGTTCTTC
-	TRBV28	-	TRBJ1-1	CASSTQGREAFF	TGTGCCAGCAGTACTCAGGGGCGAGAAGCTTTCTTT
-	TRBV7-2	-	TRBJ1-1	CASSLSFEAFF	TGTGCCAGCAGCTTATCATTTGAAGCTTTCTTT
TRBD1	TRBV4-1	-	TRBJ1-2	CASSQVTGKIYGYTF	TGCGCCAGCAGCCAAGTGACAGGGAAGATCTATGGCTACACCTTC
-	TRBV5-1	-	TRBJ2-3	CASSLEMPGVDTQYF	TGCGCCAGCAGCTTGGAAATGCCGGGGGTAGATACGCAGTATTTT
-	TRBV5-1	-	TRBJ1-2	CASSLGTVNYGYTF	TGCGCCAGCAGCTTGGGGACAGTTAACTATGGCTACACCTTC
-	TRBV7-3	few	TRBJ2-3	CASSLRRGGTQYF	TGTGCCAGCAGCTTAAGACGGGGTGGTACGCAGTATTTT
-	TRBV14	-	TRBJ1-2	CASSLGLQYGYTF	TGTGCCAGCAGCCTCGGACTTCAGTATGGCTACACCTTC
TRBD2	TRBV28	-	TRBJ2-7	CASRPGLALEQYF	TGTGCCAGCAGACCGGGACTAGCGCTCGAGCAGTACTTC
TRBD2	TRBV6-5	once	TRBJ2-1	CASSYGGGAHEQFF	TGTGCCAGCAGTTACGGCGGGGGGGCCCATGAGCAGTTCTTC
-	TRBV6-5	-	TRBJ2-1	CASRFSGTHNEQFF	TGTGCCAGCAGATTTTCAGGGACACACAATGAGCAGTTCTTC
TRBD1	TRBV27	-	TRBJ1-1	CASRRPTGEAFF	TGTGCCAGCAGACGACCGACAGGGGAAGCTTTCTTT
-	TRBV7-2	-	TRBJ2-2	CASSFQGLNTGELFF	TGTGCCAGCAGCTTCCAGGGACTGAACACCGGGGAGCTGTTTTTT
TRBD2	TRBV29-1	-	TRBJ2-5	CSVEDQTSGGAGETQYF	TGCAGCGTTGAAGATCAAACTAGCGGGGGGGCCGGTGAGACCCAGTACTTC
-	TRBV5-1	-	TRBJ1-1	CASSLTRISWVIIPIYIHPEAFF	TGCGCCAGCAGCTTGACGCGGATCTCCTGGGTTATTATCCCGATCTATATTCACCCTGAAGCTTTCTTT
TRBD2	TRBV5-1	-	TRBJ2-6	CASSGLGGGAHSGANVLTF	TGCGCCAGCAGCGGCCTAGGCGGGGGGGCCCACTCTGGGGCCAACGTCCTGACTTTC
-	TRBV6-1	-	TRBJ1-2	CASSEVCYGYTF	TGTGCCAGCAGTGAAGTCTGCTATGGCTACACCTTC
TRBD2	TRBV7-3	-	TRBJ2-2	CASSHLLGAGGHTGELFF	TGTGCCAGCAGCCACCTCTTAGGGGCGGGGGGTCACACCGGGGAGCTGTTTTTT
-	TRBV7-2	once	TRBJ2-5	CASSLPGTQYF	TGTGCCAGCAGCTTACCGGGGACCCAGTACTTC
TRBD1	TRBV7-9	-	TRBJ1-5	CASSLRTGGPFSNQPQHF	TGTGCCAGCAGCTTGCGGACAGGGGGCCCATTTAGCAATCAGCCCCAGCATTTT
-	TRBV6-6	-	TRBJ1-2	CASTLSGVYGYTF	TGTGCCAGCACCCTCTCCGGGGTGTATGGCTACACCTTC
-	TRBV28	few	TRBJ1-6	CASSSLRFSPLHF	TGTGCCAGCTCGAGCCTGAGATTTTCACCCCTCCACTTT
TRBD1	TRBV28	few	TRBJ2-7	CASSPTPRQGPTYEQYF	TGTGCCAGCAGTCCCACGCCGAGACAGGGGCCAACCTACGAGCAGTACTTC
TRBD2	TRBV5-1	-	TRBJ2-5	CASSLGPGEGETQYF	TGCGCCAGCAGCTTGGGTCCGGGGGAGGGAGAGACCCAGTACTTC
-	TRBV28	-	TRBJ1-6	CASSFRGWTGSPLHF	TGTGCCAGCAGTTTTCGGGGATGGACTGGGTCACCCCTCCACTTT
TRBD2	TRBV28	-	TRBJ2-1	CASSLSSGEINEQFF	TGTGCCAGCAGTTTATCTAGCGGGGAGATAAATGAGCAGTTCTTC
TRBD1	TRBV7-2	-	TRBJ1-5	CASSLATGGNQPQHF	TGTGCCAGCAGCTTAGCTACAGGGGGCAATCAGCCCCAGCATTTT
TRBD2	TRBV5-5	-	TRBJ2-2	CASSLGVAGGPVGELFF	TGTGCCAGCAGCTTGGGAGTAGCGGGGGGGCCGGTCGGGGAGCTGTTTTTT
-	TRBV10-3	once	TRBJ1-5	CAIRQTDNQPQHF	TGTGCCATCAGGCAGACAGACAATCAGCCCCAGCATTTT
-	TRBV20-1	-	TRBJ2-5	CSAHPRETQYF	TGCAGTGCTCACCCCCGGGAGACCCAGTACTTC
-	TRBV14	-	TRBJ1-4	CASSQPPRGAGTNEKLFF	TGTGCCAGCAGCCAACCCCCCCGGGGGGCTGGGACTAATGAAAAACTGTTTTTT